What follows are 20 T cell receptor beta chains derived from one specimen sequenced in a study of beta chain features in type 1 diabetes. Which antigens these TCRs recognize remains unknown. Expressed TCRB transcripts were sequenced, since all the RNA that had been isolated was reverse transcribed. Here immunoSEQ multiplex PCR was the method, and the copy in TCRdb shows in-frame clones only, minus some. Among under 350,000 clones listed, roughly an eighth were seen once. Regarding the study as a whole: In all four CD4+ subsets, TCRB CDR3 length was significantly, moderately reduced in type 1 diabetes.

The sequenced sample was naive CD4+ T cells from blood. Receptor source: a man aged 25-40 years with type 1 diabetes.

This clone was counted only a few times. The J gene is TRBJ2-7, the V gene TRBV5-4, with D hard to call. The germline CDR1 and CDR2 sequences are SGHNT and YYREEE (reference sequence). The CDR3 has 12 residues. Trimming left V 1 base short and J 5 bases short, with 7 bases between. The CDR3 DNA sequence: TGTGCCAGCAGCTTGAGCAATCACGAGCAGTACTTC. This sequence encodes CASSLSNHEQYF.

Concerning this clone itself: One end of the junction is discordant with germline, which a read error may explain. CDR3 sequence reads: CASSQGGWGRGQTF. In nucleotides, the CDR3 is TGCGCCAGCAGCCAAGGAGGTTGGGGCAGGGGGCAAACCTTT. The chain links TRBV4-3 to TRBJ1-1; 8 bases match TRBD1. Germline assignment: CDR1 LGHNA and CDR2 YSLEER. This CDR3 contains 14 residues.

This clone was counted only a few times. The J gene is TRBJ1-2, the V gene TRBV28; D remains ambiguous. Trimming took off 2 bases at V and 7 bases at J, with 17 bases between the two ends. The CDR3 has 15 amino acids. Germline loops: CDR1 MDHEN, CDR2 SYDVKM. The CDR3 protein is CASSLRSAGSFGYTF. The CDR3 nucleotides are TGTGCCAGCAGTTTACGGTCGGCAGGATCTTTTGGCTACACCTTC.

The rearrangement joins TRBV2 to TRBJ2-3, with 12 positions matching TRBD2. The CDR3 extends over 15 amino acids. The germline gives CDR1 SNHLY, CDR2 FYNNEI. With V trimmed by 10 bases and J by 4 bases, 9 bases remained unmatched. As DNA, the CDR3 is TGTGCCACAGCACCACTAGCGGGGGGAGCAGATACGCAGTATTTT. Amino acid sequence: CATAPLAGGADTQYF.

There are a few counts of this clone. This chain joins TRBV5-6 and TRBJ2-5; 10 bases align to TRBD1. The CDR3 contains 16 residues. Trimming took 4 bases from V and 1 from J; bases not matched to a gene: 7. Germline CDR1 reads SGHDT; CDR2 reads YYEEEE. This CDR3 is CASSRTGQGFQETQYF. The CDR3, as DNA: TGTGCCAGCAGCCGAACGGGACAGGGGTTCCAAGAGACCCAGTACTTC. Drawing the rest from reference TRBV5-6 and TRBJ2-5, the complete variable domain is DAGVTQSPTHLIKTRGQQVTLRCSPKSGHDTVSWYQQALGQGPQFIFQYYEEEERQRGNFPDRFSGHQFPNYSSELNVNALLLGDSALYLCASSRTGQGFQETQYFGPGTRLLVL.

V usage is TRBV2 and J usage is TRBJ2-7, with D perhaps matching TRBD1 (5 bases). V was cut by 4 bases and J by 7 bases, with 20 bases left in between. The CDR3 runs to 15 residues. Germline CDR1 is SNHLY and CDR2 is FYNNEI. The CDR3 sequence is CASSARGTTSAEQYF. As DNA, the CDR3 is TGTGCCAGCAGTGCAAGGGGCACTACCTCAGCTGAGCAGTACTTC.

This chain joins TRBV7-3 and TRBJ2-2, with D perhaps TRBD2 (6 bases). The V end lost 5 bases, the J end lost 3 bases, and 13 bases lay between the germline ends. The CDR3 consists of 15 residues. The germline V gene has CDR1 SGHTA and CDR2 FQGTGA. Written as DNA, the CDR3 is TGTGCCAGCAGCCCCTCCTCGGGGGACACCGGGGAGCTGTTTTTT. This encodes CASSPSSGDTGELFF.

The CDR3 DNA reads as TGTGCCAGCTCACCTCTATCTAGCGGAGAGACCCAGTACTTC. Translation gives CASSPLSSGETQYF. The chain couples TRBV18 to TRBJ2-5; 7 bases are shared with TRBD2. There are 14 residues in the CDR3. CDR1 KGHSH and CDR2 LQKENI come from the germline V gene. J lost 4 bases, V lost 3 bases, and 5 bases had no gene match.

CDR3: CASSLEGEQFF. The CDR3, as DNA: TGTGCCAGCAGTTTAGAGGGTGAGCAGTTCTTC. The V and J genes are TRBV28 and TRBJ2-1; weak D call: TRBD2 (5 bases). Germline V gives CDR1 MDHEN, CDR2 SYDVKM. V was pared by 2 bases and J by 9 bases, with 5 bases between. This CDR3 contains 11 residues.

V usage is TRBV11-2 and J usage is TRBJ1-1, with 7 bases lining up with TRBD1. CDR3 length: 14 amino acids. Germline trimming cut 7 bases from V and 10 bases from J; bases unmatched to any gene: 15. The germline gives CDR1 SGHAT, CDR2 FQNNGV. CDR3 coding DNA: TGTGCCAGCACCCGTTTGGAGGGGGCAAGAGGAGCTTTCTTT. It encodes CASTRLEGARGAFF.

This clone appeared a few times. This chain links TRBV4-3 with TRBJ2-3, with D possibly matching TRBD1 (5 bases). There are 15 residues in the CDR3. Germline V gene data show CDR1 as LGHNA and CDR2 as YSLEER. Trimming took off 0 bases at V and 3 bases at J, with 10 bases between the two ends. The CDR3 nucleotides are TGCGCCAGCAGCCAAGACGCGGCAGGGACAGATACGCAGTATTTT. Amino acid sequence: CASSQDAAGTDTQYF.

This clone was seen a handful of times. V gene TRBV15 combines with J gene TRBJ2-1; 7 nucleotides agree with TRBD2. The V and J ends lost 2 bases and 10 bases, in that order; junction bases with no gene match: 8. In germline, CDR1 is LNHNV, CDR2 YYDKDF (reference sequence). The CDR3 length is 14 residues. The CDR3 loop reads CATSRRKTSPEQFF. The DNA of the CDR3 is TGTGCCACCAGCAGAAGGAAGACTAGCCCAGAGCAGTTCTTC.

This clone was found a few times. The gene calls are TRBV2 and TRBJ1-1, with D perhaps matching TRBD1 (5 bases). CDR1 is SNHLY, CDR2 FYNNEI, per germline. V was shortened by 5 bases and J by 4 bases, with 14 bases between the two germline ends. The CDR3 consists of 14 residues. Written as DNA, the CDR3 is TGTGCCAGCAGTACAACTTGGGGCAGCACTGAAGCTTTCTTT. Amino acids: CASSTTWGSTEAFF.

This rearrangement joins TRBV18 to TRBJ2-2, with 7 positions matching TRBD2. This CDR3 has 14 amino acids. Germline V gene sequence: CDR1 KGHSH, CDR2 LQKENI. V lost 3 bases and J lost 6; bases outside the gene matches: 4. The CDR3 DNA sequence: TGTGCCAGCTCACCGGGACTATTCGCCGGGGAGCTGTTTTTT. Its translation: CASSPGLFAGELFF. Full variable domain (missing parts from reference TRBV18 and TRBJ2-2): NAGVMQNPRHLVRRRGQEARLRCSPMKGHSHVYWYRQLPEEGLKFMVYLQKENIIDESGMPKERFSAEFPKEGPSILRIQQVVRGDSAAYFCASSPGLFAGELFFGEGSRLTVL.

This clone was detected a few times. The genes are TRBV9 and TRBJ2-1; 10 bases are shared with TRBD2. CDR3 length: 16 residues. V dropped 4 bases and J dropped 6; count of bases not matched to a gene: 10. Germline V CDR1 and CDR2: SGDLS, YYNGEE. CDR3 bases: TGTGCCAGCAGCCTTTTCAGCGGGAGGGGACGCAATGAGCAGTTCTTC. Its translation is CASSLFSGRGRNEQFF. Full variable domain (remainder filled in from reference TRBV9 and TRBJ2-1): DSGVTQTPKHLITATGQRVTLRCSPRSGDLSVYWYQQSLDQGLQFLIQYYNGEERAKGNILERFSAQQFPDLHSELNLSSLELGDSALYFCASSLFSGRGRNEQFFGPGTRLTVL.

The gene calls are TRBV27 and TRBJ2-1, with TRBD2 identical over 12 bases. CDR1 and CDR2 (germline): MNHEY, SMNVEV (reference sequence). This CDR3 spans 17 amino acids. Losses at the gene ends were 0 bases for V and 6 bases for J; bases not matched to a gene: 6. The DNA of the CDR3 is TGTGCCAGCAGTTTATCTTCTAGCGGGAGGGCCTTCAATGAGCAGTTCTTC. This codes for CASSLSSSGRAFNEQFF.

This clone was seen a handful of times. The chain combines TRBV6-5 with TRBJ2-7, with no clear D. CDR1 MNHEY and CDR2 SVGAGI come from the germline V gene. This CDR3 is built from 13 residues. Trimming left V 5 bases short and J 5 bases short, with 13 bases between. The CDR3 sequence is CASSPPRYDEQYF. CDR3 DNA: TGTGCCAGCAGTCCCCCCCGGTACGACGAGCAGTACTTC.

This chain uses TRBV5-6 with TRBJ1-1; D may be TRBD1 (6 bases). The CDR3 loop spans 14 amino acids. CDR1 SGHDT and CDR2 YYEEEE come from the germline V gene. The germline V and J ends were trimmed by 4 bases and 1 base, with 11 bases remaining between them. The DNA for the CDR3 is TGTGCCAGCAGCGACAAGACAGGGAACACTGAAGCTTTCTTT. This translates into CASSDKTGNTEAFF.

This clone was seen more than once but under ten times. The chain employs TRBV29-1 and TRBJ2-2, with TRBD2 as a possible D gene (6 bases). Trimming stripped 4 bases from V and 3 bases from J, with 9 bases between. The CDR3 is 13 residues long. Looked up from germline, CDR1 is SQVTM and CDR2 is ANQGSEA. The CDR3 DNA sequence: TGCAGCGTTGCAGGAGGGGACACCGGGGAGCTGTTTTTT. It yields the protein CSVAGGDTGELFF.

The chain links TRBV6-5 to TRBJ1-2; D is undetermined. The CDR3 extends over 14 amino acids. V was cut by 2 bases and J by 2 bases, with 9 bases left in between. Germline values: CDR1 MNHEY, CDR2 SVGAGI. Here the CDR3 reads CASSYGSGNYGYTF. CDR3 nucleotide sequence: TGTGCCAGCAGTTACGGTTCGGGGAACTATGGCTACACCTTC.